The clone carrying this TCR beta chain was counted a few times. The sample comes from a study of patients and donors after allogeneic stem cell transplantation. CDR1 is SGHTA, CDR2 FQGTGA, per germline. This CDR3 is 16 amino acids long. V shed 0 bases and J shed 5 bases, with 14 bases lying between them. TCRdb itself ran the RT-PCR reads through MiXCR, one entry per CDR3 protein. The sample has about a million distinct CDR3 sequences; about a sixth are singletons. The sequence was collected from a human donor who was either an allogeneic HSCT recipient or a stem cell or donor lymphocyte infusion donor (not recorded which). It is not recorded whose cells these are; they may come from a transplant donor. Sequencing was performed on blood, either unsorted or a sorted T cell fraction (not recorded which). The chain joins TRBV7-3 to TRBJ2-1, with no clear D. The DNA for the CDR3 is TGTGCCAGCAGCTTAACGAGGATGAGTGGGCACAATGAGCAGTTCTTC. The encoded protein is CASSLTRMSGHNEQFF.